The next 28 T cell receptor beta chains were all read from a single sample in a study of shared clonotypes between healthy human individuals. Assay used: immunoSEQ multiplex PCR; TCRdb lists only in-frame clones, some missing. Of 1,500,000 or so clones listed, roughly 96% are singletons. Sequenced input: naive CD4+ T cells sorted from blood. As for subset: CD45RA+ positively selected. The receptors were gathered from a man aged 25 to 40 in good health.

This chain uses TRBV2 with TRBJ2-1; tentative D call: TRBD2 (5 bases). The germline V gene encodes CDR1 SNHLY and CDR2 FYNNEI. V lost 9 bases to trimming and J lost 4 bases, with 13 bases between them. The CDR3 extends over 13 amino acids. CDR3 region: CASGLDTYNEQFF. The CDR3 nucleotides are TGTGCCAGTGGACTCGATACTTACAATGAGCAGTTCTTC.

The chain carries TRBV5-1 and TRBJ2-3; 9 bases are a match to TRBD1. V trimming: 4 bases; J trimming: 2 bases; junction bases outside the gene matches: 5. The CDR3 has 15 amino acids. Germline V gives CDR1 SGHRS, CDR2 YFSETQ. The CDR3 sequence: CASSPRDRATDTQYF. CDR3 sequence (DNA): TGCGCCAGCAGCCCCCGGGACAGGGCCACAGATACGCAGTATTTT.

The rearrangement links TRBV25-1 to TRBJ1-1, with D uncertain. There are 11 residues in the CDR3. CDR1 is MGHDK, CDR2 SYGVNS, per germline. The ends were cut back, 3 bases at V and 11 bases at J, with 10 bases in the middle. DNA of the CDR3: TGTGCCAGCAGTGAGCAAGGATCCGCTTTCTTT. Translating gives CASSEQGSAFF.

This clone came up once. This chain connects TRBV27 to TRBJ2-6; D tentatively reads TRBD1 or TRBD2 (5 bases each). Per the germline V gene, CDR1 is MNHEY and CDR2 is SMNVEV (reference sequence). The CDR3 spans 19 residues. V lost 3 bases and J lost 1, with 19 bases in between. CDR3 sequence: CASSLVGGRWVSGANVLTF. CDR3 nucleotide sequence: TGTGCCAGCAGTTTGGTTGGGGGACGGTGGGTTTCTGGGGCCAACGTCCTGACTTTC. Variable domain in full (rest from reference TRBV27 and TRBJ2-6): EAQVTQNPRYLITVTGKKLTVTCSQNMNHEYMSWYRQDPGLGLRQIYYSMNVEVTDKGDVPEGYKVSRKEKRNFPLILESPSPNQTSLYFCASSLVGGRWVSGANVLTFGAGSRLTVL.

This clone came up once. J is TRBJ2-1 and V is TRBV10-3; 10 bases line up with TRBD2. CDR1 ENHRY and CDR2 SYGVKD come from the germline V gene. The junction had 5 bases not matched to a gene; V was cut back by 10 bases and J by 5 bases. This CDR3 is built from 13 residues. The CDR3: CATRTSGDNEQFF. CDR3 DNA: TGTGCCACCCGGACTAGCGGTGACAATGAGCAGTTCTTC.

This chain joins TRBV11-3 and TRBJ2-3, with D possibly TRBD2 on 5 matching bases. Germline V gene data show CDR1 as SGHNT and CDR2 as YENEEA. There are 15 residues in the CDR3. Deletions cut 4 bases from V and 5 bases from J, with 16 bases between. Here the CDR3 reads CASSSTLGPRDTQYF. The DNA of the CDR3 is TGTGCCAGCAGCTCCACACTAGGACCGCGAGATACGCAGTATTTT.

The rearrangement uses TRBV30 and TRBJ2-3; 9 bases are shared with TRBD1. Germline V lookup: CDR1 GTSNPN, CDR2 SVGIG (reference sequence). With V trimmed by 2 bases and J by 5 bases, 8 bases remained unmatched. The CDR3 extends over 15 amino acids. The CDR3 region has the DNA TGTGCCTGGAGTTCTCGCGGGACAGGGTTAGATACGCAGTATTTT. Translating gives CAWSSRGTGLDTQYF. The complete variable domain, with remaining parts taken from reference TRBV30 and TRBJ2-3, reads SQTIHQWPATLVQPVGSPLSLECTVEGTSNPNLYWYRQAAGRGLQLLFYSVGIGQISSEVPQNLSASRPQDRQFILSSKKLLLSDSGFYLCAWSSRGTGLDTQYFGPGTRLTVL.

The rearrangement joins TRBV5-1 to TRBJ2-1, with 11 nucleotides matching TRBD2. Germline CDR1 and CDR2: SGHRS and YFSETQ. With V trimmed by 5 bases and J by 5 bases, 9 bases remained unmatched. The CDR3 length is 16 residues. The CDR3 here is CASSPKGTSGDNEQFF. The DNA of the CDR3 is TGCGCCAGCAGTCCGAAAGGGACTAGCGGCGACAATGAGCAGTTCTTC.

The chain joins TRBV6-4 to TRBJ2-1; maybe TRBD2 (6 bases). Trimming pared 6 bases from V and 9 bases from J, leaving 21 bases between. This CDR3 is 15 amino acids long. Germline values: CDR1 MRHNA, CDR2 SNTAGT. CDR3 nucleotide sequence: TGTGCCAGCAGGGAGAACTTGGGACTCCCAAGTGAGCAGTTCTTC. Its protein product is CASRENLGLPSEQFF.

This chain links TRBV7-6 with TRBJ1-3; D is ambiguous. The germline V gene encodes CDR1 SGHVS and CDR2 FNYEAQ. The ends were cut back, 3 bases at V and 3 bases at J, with 6 bases in the middle. This CDR3 comprises 13 residues. The CDR3 DNA sequence: TGTGCCAGCAGCTTGAGTGTTGGAAACACCATATATTTT. Amino acids: CASSLSVGNTIYF.

The rearrangement links TRBV6-5 to TRBJ2-1, with 11 nucleotides matching TRBD2. The germline gives CDR1 MNHEY, CDR2 SVGAGI. V was clipped by 7 bases and J by 5 bases; unmatched bases: 7. The CDR3 sequence is 15 residues long. The CDR3 spells CASKTPGLADNEQFF. CDR3 in DNA: TGTGCCAGCAAGACCCCGGGACTAGCGGACAATGAGCAGTTCTTC.

The V gene is TRBV5-4, the J gene TRBJ1-2, with D possibly being TRBD1 (5 bases). This CDR3 region has 14 residues. V lost 5 bases and J lost 6, with 17 bases in between. Germline CDR1 and CDR2: SGHNT and YYREEE (reference sequence). The CDR3 sequence is CASSSQGSFNGYTF. CDR3 sequence (DNA): TGTGCCAGCAGTTCTCAGGGTTCTTTCAATGGCTACACCTTC.

This chain joins TRBV7-2 and TRBJ1-3; possibly TRBD1 for D (5 bases). Germline lookup yields CDR1 SGHTA and CDR2 FQGNSA. Trimming stripped 1 base from V and 0 bases from J, with 10 bases between. CDR3 size: 16 residues. The CDR3 loop reads CASSLGPQASGNTIYF. The CDR3, as DNA: TGTGCCAGCAGCTTAGGACCACAGGCCTCTGGAAACACCATATATTTT.

The count of this clone is one. J is TRBJ2-1 and V is TRBV5-1; TRBD1 or TRBD2 may be the D gene (5 bases each). The CDR3 is made up of 14 amino acids. The germline V gene encodes CDR1 SGHRS and CDR2 YFSETQ. V dropped 7 bases and J dropped 7 bases, with 18 bases sitting between them. The CDR3 reads CASYPPGPINEQFF. CDR3 coding DNA: TGCGCCAGCTATCCGCCGGGACCGATAAATGAGCAGTTCTTC.

The chain has TRBV13 and TRBJ2-1, with TRBD2 matching 9 bases. Germline CDR1 and CDR2: PRHDT and FYEKMQ (reference sequence). V dropped 2 bases and J dropped 7; count of bases not matched to a gene: 9. This CDR3 is built from 16 residues. The CDR3 here is CASSLSPLAGTNEQFF. The CDR3 DNA follows: TGTGCCAGCAGCTTAAGTCCGCTAGCGGGAACGAATGAGCAGTTCTTC. The variable domain in full, with the rest retrieved from reference TRBV13 and TRBJ2-1, is AAGVIQSPRHLIKEKRETATLKCYPIPRHDTVYWYQQGPGQDPQFLISFYEKMQSDKGSIPDRFSAQQFSDYHSELNMSSLELGDSALYFCASSLSPLAGTNEQFFGPGTRLTVL.

CDR3 coding DNA: TGTGCCAGCAGCGAAATGGGCCGGCCAACGGGCGGGGAGACCCAGTACTTC. Protein: CASSEMGRPTGGETQYF. The chain links TRBV9 to TRBJ2-5; a possible D gene is TRBD2 (5 bases). The V end was cut by 3 bases, the J end by 5 bases, with 23 bases between. The V gene's germline CDR1 is SGDLS and CDR2 YYNGEE. The CDR3 sequence is 17 residues long.

This sequence joins TRBV28 and TRBJ1-2, with TRBD1 as a possible D gene (6 bases). The CDR3 sequence is 13 residues long. CDR1 and CDR2 (germline): MDHEN, SYDVKM. Trimming cost V 10 bases and J 4 bases, with 16 bases left between them. The DNA for the CDR3 is TGTGCCACCAACAGGGAGGTCTCCTATGGCTACACCTTC. Translating it yields CATNREVSYGYTF.

The count of this clone is one. This chain links TRBV10-3 with TRBJ1-1; D not certain. CDR3 length: 14 residues. V was trimmed by 3 bases and J by 4 bases, leaving 12 bases between them. Germline loops: CDR1 ENHRY, CDR2 SYGVKD. CDR3 bases: TGTGCCATCAGTGACAGTTCTGGGTTCACTGAAGCTTTCTTT. This translates into CAISDSSGFTEAFF.

J is TRBJ2-7 and V is TRBV5-1; 12 nucleotides match TRBD1. Per the germline V gene, CDR1 is SGHRS and CDR2 is YFSETQ. With 0 bases clipped from V and 5 bases from J, the junction kept 3 bases outside the gene matches. This CDR3 is built from 15 residues. This CDR3 reads CASSLAGTGGNEQYF. DNA for the CDR3: TGCGCCAGCAGCTTGGCCGGGACAGGGGGCAACGAGCAGTACTTC.

J is TRBJ2-7 and V is TRBV7-9; TRBD1 aligns across 7 bases. Germline-derived CDR1 and CDR2 are SEHNR and FQNEAQ (reference sequence). CDR3 length: 13 amino acids. V dropped 9 bases and J dropped 6; count of bases not matched to a gene: 11. CDR3 DNA sequence: TGTGCCAGAAGAGGTGGCAGGGGGATCGAGCAGTACTTC. Its protein product is CARRGGRGIEQYF. Combining the CDR3 with reference TRBV7-9 and TRBJ2-7 gives the whole variable domain DTGVSQNPRHKITKRGQNVTFRCDPISEHNRLYWYRQTLGQGPEFLTYFQNEAQLEKSRLLSDRFSAERPKGSFSTLEIQRTEQGDSAMYLCARRGGRGIEQYFGPGTRLTVT.

J is TRBJ1-4 and V is TRBV5-1, with D unclear. Germline CDR1 reads SGHRS; CDR2 reads YFSETQ. This CDR3 has 13 residues. Deletions cut 5 bases from V and 5 bases from J, with 10 bases between. CDR3 bases: TGCGCCAGCAGTCTGTCAGTAAATGAAAAACTGTTTTTT. Its protein product is CASSLSVNEKLFF.

The chain is built from TRBV5-8 and TRBJ1-5; 7 nucleotides match TRBD1. Germline V lookup: CDR1 SGHTS, CDR2 YDEGEE. CDR3 size: 15 residues. The ends lost 1 base at V and 1 base at J; junction bases unmatched: 2. CDR3 nucleotides: TGTGCCAGCAGCTTGTCAGGGGGAAGCAATCAGCCCCAGCATTTT. As protein: CASSLSGGSNQPQHF.

This chain joins TRBV5-1 and TRBJ1-4; 8 bases align to TRBD1. CDR1 is SGHRS and CDR2 is YFSETQ in the germline V gene. The CDR3 covers 16 residues. The ends lost 3 bases at V and 5 bases at J; junction bases unmatched: 9. CDR3 nucleotide sequence: TGCGCCAGCAGCTGGTACGGGGACAGGCGAAATGAAAAACTGTTTTTT. This gives the protein CASSWYGDRRNEKLFF.

This chain joins TRBV30 and TRBJ2-1, with D possibly TRBD2 on 6 matching bases. Between the trimmed V and J ends, which lost 1 base and 10 bases, there was a span of 11 bases. Germline V CDR1 and CDR2: GTSNPN, SVGIG (reference sequence). This CDR3 spans 12 amino acids. The CDR3 here is CAWSDGGEEQFF. In nucleotides, the CDR3 is TGTGCCTGGAGTGACGGCGGGGAGGAGCAGTTCTTC.

V usage is TRBV18 and J usage is TRBJ2-3; 8 bases line up with TRBD2. Trimming took 2 bases from V and 4 from J; bases not matched to a gene: 11. Per germline, CDR1 KGHSH and CDR2 LQKENI. CDR3 length: 17 residues. CDR3 bases: TGTGCCAGCTCACCAAGAGGGTCGGCGGGAGGATCAGATACGCAGTATTTT. Its protein product is CASSPRGSAGGSDTQYF. Combining the CDR3 with reference TRBV18 and TRBJ2-3 gives the whole variable domain NAGVMQNPRHLVRRRGQEARLRCSPMKGHSHVYWYRQLPEEGLKFMVYLQKENIIDESGMPKERFSAEFPKEGPSILRIQQVVRGDSAAYFCASSPRGSAGGSDTQYFGPGTRLTVL.

The V and J genes are TRBV28 and TRBJ2-7, with unresolved D. The CDR3 runs 13 residues. Trimming removed 10 bases at V and 7 bases at J, with 20 bases between. Per germline, CDR1 MDHEN and CDR2 SYDVKM. CDR3 DNA sequence: TGTGCCAACTCGGCAGGCCCAGTGGGAGAGCAGTACTTC. Protein: CANSAGPVGEQYF. Complete variable domain (other parts from reference TRBV28 and TRBJ2-7): DVKVTQSSRYLVKRTGEKVFLECVQDMDHENMFWYRQDPGLGLRLIYFSYDVKMKEKGDIPEGYSVSREKKERFSLILESASTNQTSMYLCANSAGPVGEQYFGPGTRLTVT.

This chain connects TRBV14 to TRBJ2-2; no definite D call. Germline V CDR1 and CDR2: SGHDN, FVKESK. The CDR3 is 15 amino acids. V lost 1 base and J lost 4, with 10 bases in between. The CDR3: CASSQVRALTGELFF. The CDR3 DNA follows: TGTGCCAGCAGCCAAGTAAGGGCGCTCACCGGGGAGCTGTTTTTT.

In the case of this clone: The same CDR3 is also encoded by other DNA sequences in this sample. V usage is TRBV7-6 and J usage is TRBJ2-3; 10 bases are shared with TRBD2. The trim removed 3 bases at V and 6 bases at J, leaving 6 bases unmatched. The CDR3 totals 15 residues. Germline V gives CDR1 SGHVS, CDR2 FNYEAQ. The CDR3 is CASSLASGRTDTQYF. Here the CDR3 DNA reads TGTGCCAGCAGCTTGGCTAGCGGGAGAACCGATACGCAGTATTTT. Using reference TRBV7-6 and TRBJ2-3 for the parts outside the CDR3, the full variable domain is GAGVSQSPRYKVTKRGQDVALRCDPISGHVSLYWYRQALGQGPEFLTYFNYEAQQDKSGLPNDRFSAERPEGSISTLTIQRTEQRDSAMYRCASSLASGRTDTQYFGPGTRLTVL.